What follows are 19 T cell receptor beta chains derived from one specimen sequenced in a study of blood T cell repertoires in COVID-19. The data were produced by immunoSEQ multiplex PCR, yet TCRdb's version contains in-frame clones alone and is incomplete. The sample lists about 100,000 clones, 91% occurring once. Sequencing used peripheral blood. These receptors were obtained from a middle-aged man with active COVID-19.

The CDR3 region has the DNA TGTGCCAGCAGCCAAGACGGTACCGGGAGTTTGACAGATACGCAGTATTTT. Its translation is CASSQDGTGSLTDTQYF. The rearrangement links TRBV4-2 to TRBJ2-3; TRBD2 might be the D (6 bases). Trimming shortened V by 0 bases and J by 3 bases, and 16 bases separated the two germline ends. CDR1 and CDR2 from the germline V gene are LGHNA and YNFKEQ. The CDR3 contains 17 residues.

The chain carries TRBV28 and TRBJ1-2; 9 bases are shared with TRBD1. V was pared by 7 bases and J by 4 bases, with 13 bases of the junction left unmatched. The CDR3 spans 16 residues. In germline, CDR1 is MDHEN, CDR2 SYDVKM. CDR3: CASILGTGKTPYGYTF. The CDR3, as DNA: TGTGCCAGCATCCTTGGGACAGGGAAAACCCCCTATGGCTACACCTTC.

The chain carries TRBV19 and TRBJ1-5; 8 bases are shared with TRBD1. The trim removed 6 bases at V and 1 base at J, leaving 5 bases unmatched. In germline, CDR1 is LNHDA, CDR2 SQIVND (reference sequence). The CDR3 covers 15 residues. CDR3 DNA: TGTGCCAGTAGGAAGGACAGGGCCAGCAATCAGCCCCAGCATTTT. Translating it yields CASRKDRASNQPQHF. The entire variable domain, with the rest obtained from reference TRBV19 and TRBJ1-5, is as follows: DGGITQSPKYLFRKEGQNVTLSCEQNLNHDAMYWYRQDPGQGLRLIYYSQIVNDFQKGDIAEGYSVSREKKESFPLTVTSAQKNPTAFYLCASRKDRASNQPQHFGDGTRLSIL.

The sample holds one count of this clone. The chain has TRBV11-3 and TRBJ2-5; 13 nucleotides line up with TRBD2. The junction had 4 bases not matched to a gene; V was cut back by 5 bases and J by 1 base. This CDR3 has 16 amino acids. CDR1 SGHNT and CDR2 YENEEA come from the germline V gene. The CDR3 spells CASSPGTSGTQETQYF. CDR3 sequence (DNA): TGTGCCAGCAGCCCTGGGACTAGCGGGACCCAAGAGACCCAGTACTTC.

This clone was seen just once. V gene TRBV13 combines with J gene TRBJ2-3, with TRBD1 matching over 11 bases. CDR1 PRHDT and CDR2 FYEKMQ come from the germline V gene (reference sequence). This CDR3 region has 14 residues. J was trimmed by 7 bases and V by 6 bases; bases with no gene match: 6. The CDR3 sequence: CASSSGQGANTQYF. CDR3 in DNA: TGTGCCAGCAGTTCCGGACAGGGGGCCAATACGCAGTATTTT.

V and J are TRBV5-6 and TRBJ1-1; 10 bases map to TRBD1. After removal of 2 bases from V and 0 bases from J, the junction contained 10 bases not matched to a gene. CDR1 and CDR2 from the germline V gene are SGHDT and YYEEEE. This CDR3 has 18 amino acids. The DNA of the CDR3 is TGTGCCAGCAGCTTAGGACTGACAGGGGGCATCATGAACACTGAAGCTTTCTTT. It codes for CASSLGLTGGIMNTEAFF.

J is TRBJ2-4 and V is TRBV2, with 10 bases matching TRBD2. The ends lost 7 bases at V and 0 bases at J; junction bases unmatched: 9. There are 17 residues in the CDR3. Germline CDR1 reads SNHLY; CDR2 reads FYNNEI. This CDR3 reads CASTRTSGDLAKNIQYF. The CDR3 coding sequence is TGTGCCAGCACCAGGACTAGCGGAGATCTAGCCAAAAACATTCAGTACTTC.

This chain joins TRBV2 and TRBJ2-6, with 8 nucleotides matching TRBD1. This CDR3 is built from 15 residues. With 7 bases clipped from V and 2 bases from J, the junction kept 4 bases outside the gene matches. The germline V gene has CDR1 SNHLY and CDR2 FYNNEI. This CDR3 is CASTPDRAGANVLTF. In DNA, the CDR3 is TGTGCCAGCACCCCGGACAGGGCTGGGGCCAACGTCCTGACTTTC.

The chain links TRBV5-1 to TRBJ2-1, with a possible D match to TRBD1 (6 bases). The CDR3 is 14 amino acids. Trimming took off 3 bases at V and 7 bases at J, with 14 bases between the two ends. Germline CDR1 is SGHRS and CDR2 is YFSETQ. DNA of the CDR3: TGCGCCAGCAGCTCGGCGGACAGATGGAATGAGCAGTTCTTC. It yields the protein CASSSADRWNEQFF.

The CDR3, as DNA: TGCGCCAGCAGCCGGGGACAGAGAATCCAAGAGACCCAGTACTTC. Encoded protein: CASSRGQRIQETQYF. The chain employs TRBV4-1 and TRBJ2-5, with TRBD1 matching over 7 bases. CDR3 length equals 15 residues. The germline CDR1 and CDR2 sequences are MGHRA and YSYEKL. The junction had 6 bases not matched to a gene; V was cut back by 4 bases and J by 1 base.

The rearrangement joins TRBV3-1 (or the pseudogene TRBV3-2) to TRBJ2-7; no clear D. The germline V gene encodes CDR1 LGHDT and CDR2 YNNKEL (reference sequence). This CDR3 contains 14 residues. Trimming cost V 4 bases and J 0 bases, with 10 bases left between them. CDR3 region: CASSPGHDSYEQYF. The CDR3 coding sequence is TGTGCCAGCAGCCCTGGGCACGACTCCTACGAGCAGTACTTC.

J is TRBJ1-2 and V is TRBV19, with 8 positions matching TRBD1. This CDR3 has 16 amino acids. Per germline, CDR1 LNHDA and CDR2 SQIVND (reference sequence). V trimming: 3 bases; J trimming: 4 bases; junction bases outside the gene matches: 10. The CDR3 sequence is CASSIAVDREIYGYTF. The DNA of the CDR3 is TGTGCCAGTAGTATTGCCGTGGACAGGGAAATCTATGGCTACACCTTC. Based on the CDR3 plus reference TRBV19 and TRBJ1-2, the full variable domain is DGGITQSPKYLFRKEGQNVTLSCEQNLNHDAMYWYRQDPGQGLRLIYYSQIVNDFQKGDIAEGYSVSREKKESFPLTVTSAQKNPTAFYLCASSIAVDREIYGYTFGSGTRLTVV.

V gene TRBV4-2 combines with J gene TRBJ2-1; TRBD1 aligns across 8 bases. Germline lookup yields CDR1 LGHNA and CDR2 YNFKEQ. This CDR3 is built from 15 residues. Germline trimming cut 1 base from V and 5 bases from J; bases unmatched to any gene: 4. CDR3 DNA sequence: TGTGCCAGCAGCCAAGCAGGGGGCAGTAACAATGAGCAGTTCTTC. Translation gives CASSQAGGSNNEQFF.

V usage is TRBV13 and J usage is TRBJ1-3, with no clear D. This CDR3 is 16 amino acids long. V lost 0 bases and J 5 bases, leaving 14 bases between the germline ends. Per the germline V gene, CDR1 is PRHDT and CDR2 is FYEKMQ (reference sequence). The DNA of the CDR3 is TGTGCCAGCAGCTTAGGATTGACAAGCAAGAGAAACACCATATATTTT. This translates into CASSLGLTSKRNTIYF. The full variable domain, in which reference TRBV13 and TRBJ1-3 provide the parts outside the CDR3, is AAGVIQSPRHLIKEKRETATLKCYPIPRHDTVYWYQQGPGQDPQFLISFYEKMQSDKGSIPDRFSAQQFSDYHSELNMSSLELGDSALYFCASSLGLTSKRNTIYFGEGSWLTVV.

V is TRBV29-1 and J is TRBJ2-3; 7 bases are a match to TRBD2. The CDR3 is 10 amino acids. With 7 bases clipped from V and 9 bases from J, the junction kept 4 bases outside the gene matches. Germline lookup yields CDR1 SQVTM and CDR2 ANQGSEA. CDR3 bases: TGCAGCGGTGGGGGGGGAACGCAGTATTTT. Translating gives CSGGGGTQYF.

V and J are TRBV11-2 and TRBJ2-1, with 11 bases fitting TRBD2. The CDR3 spans 15 residues. Germline V gene data show CDR1 as SGHAT and CDR2 as FQNNGV. V shed 2 bases, J shed 4 bases, and the junction held 1 base outside the gene matches. This CDR3 is CASSLLAGGYNEQFF. For the CDR3, the DNA is TGTGCCAGCAGCTTATTAGCGGGAGGGTACAATGAGCAGTTCTTC.

V is TRBV3-1 (or the pseudogene TRBV3-2) and J is TRBJ2-1, with unresolved D. Per germline, CDR1 LGHDT and CDR2 YNNKEL (reference sequence). The CDR3 is 14 residues long. V was cut by 1 base and J by 4 bases, with 8 bases left in between. CDR3 coding DNA: TGTGCCAGCAGCCAAGGGCCCGTTTACAATGAGCAGTTCTTC. Translation: CASSQGPVYNEQFF.

The chain links TRBV29-1 to TRBJ2-6; D possibly corresponds to TRBD2 (7 bases). Trimming removed 3 bases from V and 0 bases from J, with 9 bases in between. Germline lookup yields CDR1 SQVTM and CDR2 ANQGSEA. The CDR3 has 15 residues. CDR3 sequence (DNA): TGCAGCGTTGAGGGAGGGGGCTCTGGGGCCAACGTCCTGACTTTC. This gives the protein CSVEGGGSGANVLTF.

J is TRBJ2-4 and V is TRBV25-1, with 7 nucleotides matching TRBD2. Germline CDR1 MGHDK, CDR2 SYGVNS. Germline trimming cut 2 bases from V and 6 bases from J; bases unmatched to any gene: 10. The CDR3 is 16 residues long. The CDR3 is CASSERPPGGRNIQYF. CDR3 DNA: TGTGCCAGCAGTGAAAGGCCGCCGGGCGGGAGAAACATTCAGTACTTC.